These 26 T cell receptor beta chains were all obtained from the same sample, sequenced in a study of a mutant IDH1 vaccine in newly diagnosed glioma. Measured with immunoSEQ multiplex PCR; TCRdb has only the in-frame clones, and not every one. There are 95,000 to 100,000 clones in the sample; about 87% occur only once, and around 0.6% lies in the top ten. Noted time point: baseline, week 1 (first vaccination visit). The treatment denotes: pre-vaccination baseline after standard-of-care therapy. Sequences were derived from PBMCs, sampled from a glioma patient treated with radiotherapy, temozolomide or both. Receptors were obtained from a woman in her fifties or sixties with glioma.

This chain joins TRBV6-5 and TRBJ2-7; 8 bases agree with TRBD2. Germline V gene sequence: CDR1 MNHEY, CDR2 SVGAGI. The CDR3 contains 13 residues. V lost 2 bases to trimming and J lost 3 bases; unmatched junction nucleotides: 0. In DNA, the CDR3 is TGTGCCAGCAGTTACGGGACTAGCTACGAGCAGTACTTC. Protein sequence: CASSYGTSYEQYF.

This chain links TRBV5-1 with TRBJ2-3; the match to TRBD2 covers 14 bases. Trimming removed 3 bases from V and 4 bases from J; junction bases left unmatched: 4. Germline lookup yields CDR1 SGHRS and CDR2 YFSETQ. CDR3 length equals 16 residues. CDR3 DNA sequence: TGCGCCAGCAGCTCGGGACTAGCGGGAGTGGCAGATACGCAGTATTTT. This encodes CASSSGLAGVADTQYF.

The J gene is TRBJ2-5, the V gene TRBV7-9, with D possibly being TRBD1 (5 bases). The CDR3 length is 13 residues. V lost 5 bases and J lost 4, with 11 bases in between. Germline lookup yields CDR1 SEHNR and CDR2 FQNEAQ (reference sequence). As DNA, the CDR3 is TGTGCCAGCAGCAACCAGGGTAGAGAGACCCAGTACTTC. It specifies CASSNQGRETQYF. The variable domain in full, completed from reference TRBV7-9 and TRBJ2-5, reads DTGVSQNPRHKITKRGQNVTFRCDPISEHNRLYWYRQTLGQGPEFLTYFQNEAQLEKSRLLSDRFSAERPKGSFSTLEIQRTEQGDSAMYLCASSNQGRETQYFGPGTRLLVL.

This chain joins TRBV30 and TRBJ2-2, with D perhaps TRBD1 or TRBD2 (5 bases each). Deletions cut 2 bases from V and 1 base from J, with 14 bases between. From germline, CDR1 is GTSNPN and CDR2 SVGIG (reference sequence). The CDR3 consists of 16 residues. CDR3 nucleotides: TGTGCCTGGAGTAAGCGTGGGACGGTGAACACCGGGGAGCTGTTTTTT. It specifies CAWSKRGTVNTGELFF.

The chain recombines TRBV5-5 with TRBJ2-3, with D possibly matching TRBD1 (6 bases). Between the trimmed V and J ends, which lost 2 bases and 3 bases, there was a span of 13 bases. The CDR3 has 15 residues. Germline lookup yields CDR1 SGHKS and CDR2 YYEKEE (reference sequence). CDR3 in amino acids: CASSFQGYWTDTQYF. The CDR3 DNA reads TGTGCCAGCAGCTTCCAGGGGTATTGGACAGATACGCAGTATTTT.

The chain has TRBV27 and TRBJ1-5; 9 nucleotides align to TRBD1. This CDR3 is built from 15 residues. The V segment lost 5 bases and the J segment 7 bases; nucleotides outside the gene matches: 9. Germline V gives CDR1 MNHEY, CDR2 SMNVEV (reference sequence). The CDR3 nucleotides read TGTGCCAGCAGTCCGATATACAGGGGGCAACAGCCCCAGCATTTT. It encodes CASSPIYRGQQPQHF.

The J gene is TRBJ1-1, the V gene TRBV5-4; 8 bases are a match to TRBD1. This CDR3 is built from 14 residues. From germline, CDR1 is SGHNT and CDR2 YYREEE (reference sequence). V dropped 4 bases and J dropped 3; count of bases not matched to a gene: 5. The CDR3, as DNA: TGTGCCAGCAGCCCCAGGGGGCTGGACACTGAAGCTTTCTTT. Amino acids: CASSPRGLDTEAFF.

The chain combines TRBV30 with TRBJ2-1, with no clear D. Germline lookup yields CDR1 GTSNPN and CDR2 SVGIG (reference sequence). This CDR3 region has 13 residues. Trimming removed 6 bases from V and 0 bases from J, with 9 bases in between. This CDR3 is CACRPSSYNEQFF. The CDR3 DNA is TGTGCCTGTAGGCCTAGCTCCTACAATGAGCAGTTCTTC. Looking up the rest from reference TRBV30 and TRBJ2-1 gives the full variable domain: SQTIHQWPATLVQPVGSPLSLECTVEGTSNPNLYWYRQAAGRGLQLLFYSVGIGQISSEVPQNLSASRPQDRQFILSSKKLLLSDSGFYLCACRPSSYNEQFFGPGTRLTVL.

The J gene is TRBJ1-6, the V gene TRBV9; D gene uncertain. The CDR3 has 15 residues. Trimming shortened V by 1 base and J by 1 base, and 6 bases separated the two germline ends. The germline gives CDR1 SGDLS, CDR2 YYNGEE. The chain's CDR3 is CASSVTSSYNSPLHF. Written as DNA, the CDR3 is TGTGCCAGCAGCGTAACCTCGTCCTATAATTCACCCCTCCACTTT.

The genes are TRBV28 and TRBJ2-7, with TRBD2 matching over 10 bases. This CDR3 comprises 15 residues. Germline values: CDR1 MDHEN, CDR2 SYDVKM. Losses at the gene ends were 6 bases for V and 0 bases for J; bases not matched to a gene: 5. The CDR3 spells CASSTPSGSSYEQYF. The CDR3 bases are TGTGCCAGCAGCACCCCTAGCGGGAGCTCCTACGAGCAGTACTTC.

This chain links TRBV6-1 with TRBJ2-1, with D perhaps matching TRBD1 (5 bases). The CDR3 has 15 residues. Deletions cut 5 bases from V and 5 bases from J, with 16 bases between. CDR1 is MNHNS, CDR2 SASEGT, per germline. CDR3 amino acids: CASSFGRGLHNEQFF. The CDR3, as DNA: TGTGCCAGCAGTTTTGGAAGGGGCCTACACAATGAGCAGTTCTTC.

J is TRBJ2-1 and V is TRBV5-1; 8 nucleotides align to TRBD1. J lost 7 bases, V lost 0 bases, and 6 bases had no gene match. The CDR3 is 15 amino acids. Per germline, CDR1 SGHRS and CDR2 YFSETQ. The CDR3 loop reads CASSLAGGGRNEQFF. As DNA, the CDR3 is TGCGCCAGCAGCTTGGCAGGGGGCGGCCGAAATGAGCAGTTCTTC. Variable domain in full (rest from reference TRBV5-1 and TRBJ2-1): KAGVTQTPRYLIKTRGQQVTLSCSPISGHRSVSWYQQTPGQGLQFLFEYFSETQRNKGNFPGRFSGRQFSNSRSEMNVSTLELGDSALYLCASSLAGGGRNEQFFGPGTRLTVL.

This clone has just one count. This sample also contains other DNA sequences that code for the same CDR3. V gene TRBV9 combines with J gene TRBJ2-3; 8 positions match TRBD2. Germline-derived CDR1 and CDR2 are SGDLS and YYNGEE. Germline trimming cut 4 bases from V and 0 bases from J; bases unmatched to any gene: 4. CDR3 length: 15 residues. The CDR3 region has the DNA TGTGCCAGCAGCCCCGGGGGGGGCAGCACAGATACGCAGTATTTT. Protein product: CASSPGGGSTDTQYF.

The rearrangement uses TRBV5-4 and TRBJ1-6, with a weak D call TRBD1 (6 bases). Germline V gives CDR1 SGHNT, CDR2 YYREEE (reference sequence). The V end was cut by 4 bases, the J end by 7 bases, with 9 bases between. This CDR3 is built from 13 residues. This CDR3 reads CASSRDTNSPLHF. In DNA, the CDR3 is TGTGCCAGCAGCAGGGACACGAATTCACCCCTCCACTTT.

The rearrangement uses TRBV7-8 and TRBJ2-1; 8 bases align to TRBD2. Germline assignment: CDR1 SGHVS and CDR2 FQNEAQ. The V and J ends lost 2 bases and 6 bases, in that order; junction bases with no gene match: 6. CDR3 length: 15 residues. CDR3 amino acids: CASSLIPGRGNEQFF. CDR3 in DNA: TGTGCCAGCAGCTTAATACCCGGGAGGGGCAATGAGCAGTTCTTC.

Regarding this clone: One end of the junction does not line up with germline, which may come from a read error. V usage is TRBV5-4 and J usage is TRBJ1-2; D gene unclear. Germline V gene sequence: CDR1 SGHNT, CDR2 YYREEE (reference sequence). CDR3 size: 14 residues. The CDR3 region has the DNA TGTGCCAGCAGCTTGGGGCAGAGAAACTATGGCCACACCTTC. It is translated as CASSLGQRNYGHTF.

The chain uses TRBV7-6 and TRBJ1-1; possible D gene TRBD1, 6 bases. This CDR3 is 17 amino acids long. Germline V gives CDR1 SGHVS, CDR2 FNYEAQ. V gave up 1 base and J gave up 0 bases, with 15 bases separating them. CDR3 loop: CASSLGTALSLNTEAFF. CDR3 nucleotides: TGTGCCAGCAGCTTAGGGACAGCGTTATCCCTGAACACTGAAGCTTTCTTT.

The CDR3 DNA reads as TGTGCCAGCAGTTACTCCTACAACTCTGGAAACACCATATATTTT. Translation gives CASSYSYNSGNTIYF. This chain uses TRBV6-5 with TRBJ1-3; no firm D call. The germline V gene has CDR1 MNHEY and CDR2 SVGAGI. The CDR3 is 15 amino acids. V was shortened by 0 bases and J by 0 bases, with 6 bases between the two germline ends.

The count of this clone is one. V gene TRBV6-5 combines with J gene TRBJ2-7, with 9 bases lining up with TRBD1. The CDR3 has 15 amino acids. V lost 6 bases and J lost 2; bases outside the gene matches: 8. CDR1 and CDR2 (germline): MNHEY, SVGAGI. The chain's CDR3 is CASSRTGAAAYEQYF. The CDR3 nucleotides read TGTGCCAGCAGCCGGACAGGGGCGGCTGCCTACGAGCAGTACTTC.

The chain combines TRBV9 with TRBJ1-1, with D tentatively TRBD1 (5 bases). Between the trimmed V and J ends, which lost 0 bases and 1 base, there was a span of 10 bases. Per the germline V gene, CDR1 is SGDLS and CDR2 is YYNGEE. The length of the CDR3 is 15 residues. CDR3 sequence reads: CASSVEGNRNTEAFF. The CDR3 DNA is TGTGCCAGCAGCGTAGAGGGGAACCGGAACACTGAAGCTTTCTTT.

The chain couples TRBV28 to TRBJ2-7; tentative D call: TRBD1 (6 bases). There are 14 residues in the CDR3. Looked up from germline, CDR1 is MDHEN and CDR2 is SYDVKM. Trimming cost V 0 bases and J 2 bases, with 8 bases left between them. CDR3 nucleotide sequence: TGTGCCAGCAGTTTATGGGACAGAGCCTACGAGCAGTACTTC. It is translated as CASSLWDRAYEQYF.

V is TRBV2 and J is TRBJ1-4; D might be TRBD1 (5 bases). Germline V lookup: CDR1 SNHLY, CDR2 FYNNEI. V lost 7 bases to trimming and J lost 7 bases, with 10 bases between them. This CDR3 is 12 amino acids long. This CDR3 is CASIGTGEKLFF. CDR3 nucleotide sequence: TGTGCCAGCATCGGGACGGGTGAAAAACTGTTTTTT.

V gene TRBV15 combines with J gene TRBJ2-1; D is ambiguous. The CDR3 length is 11 residues. V lost 2 bases and J 9 bases, leaving 5 bases between the germline ends. Germline CDR1 is LNHNV and CDR2 is YYDKDF (reference sequence). Written as DNA, the CDR3 is TGTGCCACCAGCAGACTGGTTGAGCAGTTCTTC. This sequence encodes CATSRLVEQFF.

This chain links TRBV5-1 with TRBJ2-5; D might be TRBD1 (6 bases). Germline assignment: CDR1 SGHRS and CDR2 YFSETQ. This CDR3 spans 13 amino acids. Between the trimmed V and J ends, which lost 4 bases and 0 bases, there was a span of 7 bases. The CDR3 coding sequence is TGCGCCAGCAGCAGGACAGACCAAGAGACCCAGTACTTC. This gives the protein CASSRTDQETQYF.

Here the CDR3 reads CSVGGRGYGYTF. DNA for the CDR3: TGCAGCGTTGGGGGCAGGGGCTATGGCTACACCTTC. This chain uses TRBV29-1 with TRBJ1-2, with D maybe TRBD1 (6 bases). Trimming took off 4 bases at V and 4 bases at J, with 10 bases between the two ends. Germline assignment: CDR1 SQVTM and CDR2 ANQGSEA. CDR3 length: 12 residues.

The chain is built from TRBV29-1 and TRBJ2-1; weak D call: TRBD1 (6 bases). This CDR3 is built from 14 residues. The ends were cut back, 3 bases at V and 1 base at J, with 10 bases in the middle. Germline values: CDR1 SQVTM, CDR2 ANQGSEA. CDR3 sequence reads: CSVEAGASYNEQFF. The DNA for the CDR3 is TGCAGCGTTGAGGCAGGGGCTTCCTACAATGAGCAGTTCTTC.